The rows below give T cell receptor beta chains drawn from one sample of a study of blood T cell repertoires in COVID-19. Some clones are missing from TCRdb's copy, which holds only in-frame ones; the method was immunoSEQ multiplex PCR. In the table there are 100,000 to 150,000 clones, roughly four fifths of which are singletons. Sequencing used peripheral blood. The receptors were gathered from a man aged 30 to 39 with COVID-19, enrolled during active disease. Both conserved end residues are part of each CDR3. A D gene is named only where the DNA matches it firmly. Clone size is given for some rows only: seen once, a few or many times, or a class if the clone is expanded.

v_call: TRBV12-3/TRBV12-4; d_call: NA; j_call: TRBJ2-1; clone_size: NA; cdr3_length: 13; cdr3_aa: CASSLFMGDEQFF; cdr3_nt: TGTGCCAGCAGCTTGTTCATGGGCGATGAGCAGTTCTTC
v_call: TRBV2; d_call: NA; j_call: TRBJ2-7; clone_size: NA; cdr3_length: 14; cdr3_aa: CASSGQGGAYEQYF; cdr3_nt: TGTGCCAGCAGTGGACAGGGAGGCGCCTACGAGCAGTACTTC
v_call: TRBV4-2; d_call: TRBD2; j_call: TRBJ2-3; clone_size: many; cdr3_length: 15; cdr3_aa: CASSQGLAGPDTQYF; cdr3_nt: TGTGCCAGCAGCCAAGGACTAGCGGGACCAGATACGCAGTATTTT
v_call: TRBV4-1; d_call: NA; j_call: TRBJ1-2; clone_size: NA; cdr3_length: 15; cdr3_aa: CASSQTKLINYGYTF; cdr3_nt: TGCGCCAGCAGCCAAACCAAACTAATTAACTATGGCTACACCTTC
v_call: TRBV30; d_call: NA; j_call: TRBJ1-2; clone_size: NA; cdr3_length: 11; cdr3_aa: CAWSVSGGYTF; cdr3_nt: TGTGCCTGGAGTGTAAGTGGCGGCTACACCTTC
v_call: TRBV2; d_call: NA; j_call: TRBJ1-1; clone_size: few; cdr3_length: 13; cdr3_aa: CASRTIRETEAFF; cdr3_nt: TGTGCCAGCAGGACCATCAGGGAAACTGAAGCTTTCTTT
v_call: TRBV2; d_call: NA; j_call: TRBJ2-7; clone_size: once; cdr3_length: 14; cdr3_aa: CASIAAGYTYEQYF; cdr3_nt: TGTGCCAGCATAGCGGCGGGGTACACCTACGAGCAGTACTTC
v_call: TRBV6-4; d_call: TRBD1; j_call: TRBJ1-1; clone_size: NA; cdr3_length: 16; cdr3_aa: CASRFTGGVRNTEAFF; cdr3_nt: TGTGCCAGCAGATTTACAGGGGGCGTGAGGAACACTGAAGCTTTCTTT
v_call: TRBV7-2; d_call: NA; j_call: TRBJ1-5; clone_size: NA; cdr3_length: 12; cdr3_aa: CASSFYGQPQHF; cdr3_nt: TGTGCCAGCAGCTTTTACGGTCAGCCCCAGCATTTT
v_call: TRBV6-1; d_call: NA; j_call: TRBJ1-3; clone_size: few; cdr3_length: 15; cdr3_aa: CASSEIGGGGNTIYF; cdr3_nt: TGTGCCAGCAGTGAAATCGGGGGAGGTGGAAACACCATATATTTT
v_call: TRBV5-4; d_call: NA; j_call: TRBJ2-1; clone_size: NA; cdr3_length: 16; cdr3_aa: CASSLGGRGPYNEQFF; cdr3_nt: TGTGCCAGCAGCTTGGGCGGGCGGGGCCCCTACAATGAGCAGTTCTTC
v_call: TRBV7-9; d_call: NA; j_call: TRBJ2-2; clone_size: few; cdr3_length: 14; cdr3_aa: CASSLELDTGELFF; cdr3_nt: TGTGCCAGCAGCTTAGAACTAGACACCGGGGAGCTGTTTTTT
v_call: TRBV6-5; d_call: TRBD1; j_call: TRBJ2-3; clone_size: NA; cdr3_length: 14; cdr3_aa: CASSTGQGTDTQYF; cdr3_nt: TGTGCCAGCAGTACCGGACAGGGCACAGATACGCAGTATTTT
v_call: TRBV7-6; d_call: TRBD1; j_call: TRBJ2-2; clone_size: NA; cdr3_length: 16; cdr3_aa: CASSAWTGRNTGELFF; cdr3_nt: TGTGCCAGCAGCGCCTGGACAGGACGGAACACCGGGGAGCTGTTTTTT
v_call: TRBV5-8; d_call: NA; j_call: TRBJ1-1; clone_size: once; cdr3_length: 15; cdr3_aa: CASPRIGGGRTEAFF; cdr3_nt: TGTGCCAGCCCAAGGATCGGGGGAGGTAGAACTGAAGCTTTCTTT
v_call: TRBV27; d_call: NA; j_call: TRBJ2-1; clone_size: NA; cdr3_length: 15; cdr3_aa: CASSLPSAGINEQFF; cdr3_nt: TGTGCCAGCAGTTTGCCCAGCGCCGGGATCAATGAGCAGTTCTTC
v_call: TRBV30; d_call: TRBD1; j_call: TRBJ2-7; clone_size: NA; cdr3_length: 14; cdr3_aa: CAWRYGQGRYEQYF; cdr3_nt: TGTGCCTGGAGATATGGACAGGGACGCTACGAGCAGTACTTC
v_call: TRBV11-3; d_call: NA; j_call: TRBJ2-7; clone_size: NA; cdr3_length: 14; cdr3_aa: CASSLGLQGYEQYF; cdr3_nt: TGTGCCAGCAGCTTAGGGCTGCAGGGCTACGAGCAGTACTTC
v_call: TRBV6-4; d_call: TRBD1; j_call: TRBJ2-2; clone_size: few; cdr3_length: 14; cdr3_aa: CASSDGQDTGELFF; cdr3_nt: TGTGCCAGCAGTGACGGACAGGACACCGGGGAGCTGTTTTTT
v_call: TRBV27; d_call: TRBD1; j_call: TRBJ1-3; clone_size: NA; cdr3_length: 15; cdr3_aa: CASSSGGADGNTIYF; cdr3_nt: TGTGCCAGCAGTTCAGGGGGCGCAGATGGAAACACCATATATTTT
v_call: TRBV9; d_call: TRBD2; j_call: TRBJ2-4; clone_size: NA; cdr3_length: 14; cdr3_aa: CASSPGTNRDIQYF; cdr3_nt: TGTGCCAGCAGCCCAGGGACTAACCGGGACATTCAGTACTTC
v_call: TRBV4-2; d_call: TRBD1; j_call: TRBJ1-1; clone_size: NA; cdr3_length: 17; cdr3_aa: CASSQEVDRGRGTEAFF; cdr3_nt: TGTGCCAGCAGCCAAGAGGTGGACAGGGGGCGAGGCACTGAAGCTTTCTTT
v_call: TRBV25-1; d_call: TRBD1; j_call: TRBJ1-2; clone_size: NA; cdr3_length: 13; cdr3_aa: CASNGDRGYGYTF; cdr3_nt: TGTGCCAGCAATGGAGACAGGGGCTATGGCTACACCTTC
v_call: TRBV24-1; d_call: NA; j_call: TRBJ2-7; clone_size: NA; cdr3_length: 17; cdr3_aa: CATSPTAPGTPSYEQYF; cdr3_nt: TGTGCCACCAGTCCCACGGCCCCCGGGACTCCCTCCTACGAGCAGTACTTC
v_call: TRBV9; d_call: TRBD2; j_call: TRBJ2-2; clone_size: NA; cdr3_length: 16; cdr3_aa: CASSVDLAGGTGELFF; cdr3_nt: TGTGCCAGCAGCGTAGATCTAGCGGGAGGCACCGGGGAGCTGTTTTTT
v_call: TRBV7-3; d_call: TRBD1; j_call: TRBJ2-7; clone_size: once; cdr3_length: 14; cdr3_aa: CASSSTGAGSEQYF; cdr3_nt: TGTGCCAGCAGCTCGACAGGGGCCGGTAGCGAGCAGTACTTC
v_call: TRBV9; d_call: TRBD1; j_call: TRBJ2-1; clone_size: NA; cdr3_length: 14; cdr3_aa: CASSATGVGNEQFF; cdr3_nt: TGTGCCAGCAGCGCTACAGGGGTGGGCAATGAGCAGTTCTTC
v_call: TRBV13; d_call: NA; j_call: TRBJ2-7; clone_size: once; cdr3_length: 13; cdr3_aa: CASSSGETYEQYF; cdr3_nt: TGTGCCAGCAGCTCGGGAGAGACCTACGAGCAGTACTTC
v_call: TRBV19; d_call: NA; j_call: TRBJ2-7; clone_size: NA; cdr3_length: 14; cdr3_aa: CASSNGLGPYEQYF; cdr3_nt: TGTGCCAGTAGTAATGGGCTGGGGCCCTACGAGCAGTACTTC
v_call: TRBV24-1; d_call: NA; j_call: TRBJ2-2; clone_size: NA; cdr3_length: 14; cdr3_aa: CATSRTANTGELFF; cdr3_nt: TGTGCCACCAGTAGGACAGCGAACACCGGGGAGCTGTTTTTT
v_call: TRBV5-1; d_call: TRBD1; j_call: TRBJ1-1; clone_size: NA; cdr3_length: 17; cdr3_aa: CASSLISRGLMNTEAFF; cdr3_nt: TGCGCCAGCAGCTTGATATCCAGGGGGCTTATGAACACTGAAGCTTTCTTT
v_call: TRBV30; d_call: TRBD2; j_call: TRBJ2-1; clone_size: NA; cdr3_length: 14; cdr3_aa: CAWSLGGGKNEQFF; cdr3_nt: TGTGCCTGGAGTCTCGGGGGGGGGAAGAATGAGCAGTTCTTC
v_call: TRBV12-5; d_call: NA; j_call: TRBJ1-5; clone_size: few; cdr3_length: 11; cdr3_aa: CASGLNQPQHF; cdr3_nt: TGTGCTAGTGGACTAAATCAGCCCCAGCATTTT
v_call: TRBV5-1; d_call: NA; j_call: TRBJ2-3; clone_size: NA; cdr3_length: 16; cdr3_aa: CASSLERGAGTDTQYF; cdr3_nt: TGCGCCAGCAGCTTGGAACGGGGGGCGGGCACAGATACGCAGTATTTT
v_call: TRBV2; d_call: TRBD1; j_call: TRBJ2-3; clone_size: NA; cdr3_length: 17; cdr3_aa: CASRPPRGLKGTDTQYF; cdr3_nt: TGTGCCAGCAGGCCCCCCAGGGGGCTGAAAGGCACAGATACGCAGTATTTT
v_call: TRBV11-2; d_call: NA; j_call: TRBJ2-1; clone_size: NA; cdr3_length: 16; cdr3_aa: CASSLAVRRLNNEQFF; cdr3_nt: TGTGCCAGCAGCTTAGCCGTGCGGCGCCTCAACAATGAGCAGTTCTTC
v_call: TRBV27; d_call: NA; j_call: TRBJ1-5; clone_size: NA; cdr3_length: 15; cdr3_aa: CASKKGVSLGQPQHF; cdr3_nt: TGTGCCAGCAAGAAGGGGGTCAGTTTAGGTCAGCCCCAGCATTTT
v_call: TRBV29-1; d_call: NA; j_call: TRBJ2-1; clone_size: NA; cdr3_length: 13; cdr3_aa: CSVAPNSYNEQFF; cdr3_nt: TGCAGCGTAGCTCCTAACTCCTACAATGAGCAGTTCTTC
v_call: TRBV11-3; d_call: TRBD2; j_call: TRBJ2-7; clone_size: NA; cdr3_length: 16; cdr3_aa: CASSLVKAGGDHEQYF; cdr3_nt: TGTGCCAGCAGCTTAGTTAAGGCGGGAGGGGACCACGAGCAGTACTTC
v_call: TRBV5-1; d_call: NA; j_call: TRBJ2-1; clone_size: NA; cdr3_length: 17; cdr3_aa: CASSLRDSGGPYNEQFF; cdr3_nt: TGCGCCAGCAGCTTGAGGGACAGCGGGGGCCCCTACAATGAGCAGTTCTTC
v_call: TRBV5-5; d_call: NA; j_call: TRBJ2-2; clone_size: NA; cdr3_length: 16; cdr3_aa: CASSFLPRSNTGELFF; cdr3_nt: TGTGCCAGCAGCTTCCTTCCGAGGTCGAACACCGGGGAGCTGTTTTTT
v_call: TRBV7-3; d_call: NA; j_call: TRBJ1-1; clone_size: NA; cdr3_length: 15; cdr3_aa: CASSLSKAGNTEAFF; cdr3_nt: TGTGCCAGCAGCTTAAGCAAGGCGGGGAACACTGAAGCTTTCTTT
v_call: TRBV30; d_call: NA; j_call: TRBJ1-1; clone_size: NA; cdr3_length: 15; cdr3_aa: CAWRRTGVKNTEAFF; cdr3_nt: TGTGCCTGGAGGAGGACCGGGGTCAAGAACACTGAAGCTTTCTTT
v_call: TRBV18; d_call: TRBD1; j_call: TRBJ1-1; clone_size: NA; cdr3_length: 14; cdr3_aa: CASSPTGENPEAFF; cdr3_nt: TGTGCCAGCTCACCGACAGGGGAGAACCCTGAAGCTTTCTTT
v_call: TRBV5-5; d_call: NA; j_call: TRBJ1-5; clone_size: once; cdr3_length: 16; cdr3_aa: CASSLMGPQTYQPQHF; cdr3_nt: TGTGCCAGCAGCCTCATGGGCCCACAGACCTATCAGCCCCAGCATTTT
v_call: TRBV4-2; d_call: NA; j_call: TRBJ2-1; clone_size: NA; cdr3_length: 18; cdr3_aa: CASSQLPYTGSSYNEQFF; cdr3_nt: TGTGCCAGCAGCCAACTTCCTTACACAGGGAGCTCCTACAATGAGCAGTTCTTC
v_call: TRBV10-3; d_call: TRBD2; j_call: TRBJ2-2; clone_size: NA; cdr3_length: 19; cdr3_aa: CAISELPGASGRVTGELFF; cdr3_nt: TGTGCCATCAGTGAGCTCCCAGGAGCGAGCGGGAGGGTCACCGGGGAGCTGTTTTTT
v_call: TRBV12-3/TRBV12-4; d_call: NA; j_call: TRBJ2-5; clone_size: NA; cdr3_length: 13; cdr3_aa: CASSDRGQETQYF; cdr3_nt: TGTGCCAGCAGCGACCGGGGCCAAGAGACCCAGTACTTC
v_call: TRBV5-1; d_call: NA; j_call: TRBJ2-1; clone_size: NA; cdr3_length: 14; cdr3_aa: CASSLRLALNEQFF; cdr3_nt: TGCGCCAGCAGCTTGCGGCTAGCACTCAATGAGCAGTTCTTC
v_call: TRBV5-8; d_call: TRBD2; j_call: TRBJ2-7; clone_size: NA; cdr3_length: 18; cdr3_aa: CASSPRTYSGAGSYEQYF; cdr3_nt: TGTGCCAGCAGCCCCCGGACGTACAGCGGGGCCGGGTCCTACGAGCAGTACTTC
v_call: TRBV11-3; d_call: TRBD2; j_call: TRBJ2-7; clone_size: NA; cdr3_length: 14; cdr3_aa: CASSRSGRSGEQYF; cdr3_nt: TGTGCCAGCAGCCGTAGCGGGAGGAGCGGCGAGCAGTACTTC
v_call: TRBV7-2; d_call: TRBD2; j_call: TRBJ2-5; clone_size: NA; cdr3_length: 14; cdr3_aa: CASSFQRGQETQYF; cdr3_nt: TGTGCCAGCAGCTTCCAGCGGGGGCAAGAGACCCAGTACTTC
v_call: TRBV27; d_call: TRBD2; j_call: TRBJ2-1; clone_size: NA; cdr3_length: 15; cdr3_aa: CASSFLASGRNEQFF; cdr3_nt: TGTGCCAGCAGTTTTTTGGCTAGCGGGAGGAATGAGCAGTTCTTC
v_call: TRBV10-3; d_call: TRBD1; j_call: TRBJ1-4; clone_size: few; cdr3_length: 14; cdr3_aa: CAISETGVNEKLFF; cdr3_nt: TGTGCCATCAGCGAGACAGGGGTTAATGAAAAACTGTTTTTT
v_call: TRBV19; d_call: NA; j_call: TRBJ1-1; clone_size: NA; cdr3_length: 13; cdr3_aa: CASSIPRAGEAFF; cdr3_nt: TGTGCCAGTAGTATCCCCAGGGCTGGTGAAGCTTTCTTT